This T cell receptor (beta chain) is drawn from a study of blood T cell repertoires in COVID-19. About the study: The analysed material was cDNA or gDNA that came from T cells, B-cell-depleted T cells, or PBMCs.

Authors' methods: Estimation of nucleated cell counts relied on the amplification of reference gene primers. The data were produced by immunoSEQ multiplex PCR, yet TCRdb's version contains in-frame clones alone and is incomplete. V and J calls and clone size are those listed in that table; D and trimming were worked out from the DNA. The sample carries about 270,000 clones, 75% to 95% recorded once. Enrolled through a virtual design, the participants were between roughly 18 and 90 years of age and came from approximately 25 US areas. Individuals in the exposed group had encountered a COVID-19 case within 2 weeks preceding study entry. This receptor was identified in a middle-aged man who had been exposed to COVID-19. Specimen: PBMCs or T cells enriched from blood (not recorded which).

Here the CDR3 DNA reads TGTGCCAGCAGTAACAGGGGAAAGAACACTGAAGCTTTCTTT. It yields the protein CASSNRGKNTEAFF. The rearrangement uses TRBV6-5 and TRBJ1-1; 7 bases line up with TRBD1. Germline-derived CDR1 and CDR2 are MNHEY and SVGAGI. The CDR3 has 14 amino acids. The ends lost 5 bases at V and 1 base at J; junction bases unmatched: 4.